The entry that follows covers one T cell receptor (beta chain) sequence. What it binds is unknown. This specimen comes from a study of T cell repertoires in cytomegalovirus infection. At the level of the study: Matching HLA type and CMV infection were both indicated by public TCR beta signatures. Study-level points and caveats: It was HLA-C-restricted CMV-specific TCR beta clonotypes that dominated the response ex vivo. Cumulative frequency (of public TCR beta family members) identified carriers of CMV plus the relevant HLA.

Each CDR3 protein gets one entry after TCRdb re-called the reads with MiXCR. The sample includes 70,000 to 85,000 distinct CDR3 sequences, approximately 39% of them seen just once. The CDR3 totals 16 residues. Germline V CDR1 and CDR2: MNHEY, SMNVEV (reference sequence). V lost 7 bases to trimming and J lost 2 bases; unmatched junction nucleotides: 7. The sample was CD8+ T cells from cultured PBMCs, taken from culture after CMV antigen stimulation. This receptor was taken from a human donor in good health (CMV status not recorded). Some clones in this sample may be carry-over from other donors' samples. The chain carries TRBV27 and TRBJ2-6, with TRBD2 matching 8 bases. CDR3 residues: CASMGGGQPGANVLTF. As DNA, the CDR3 is TGTGCCAGCATGGGCGGGGGGCAACCTGGGGCCAACGTCCTGACTTTC.